This record looks at one T cell receptor beta chain sequence and its context. This clone was seen more than once but under ten times. What antigen it recognizes has not been identified. No per-base quality is available; no much larger clone lies one base away. In the germline V gene, CDR1 corresponds to MDHEN and CDR2 to SYDVKM. Reading from cysteine to phenylalanine, the CDR3 counts 16 amino acids. Solely the CDR3 DNA is kept, with 48 bases framed from the first base. V drops 7 bases and J drops 4 bases, leaving 20 bases in between. ICON enrollment began in 2016, and the last patient was enrolled in late 2018. In a subcohort of 76 patients, fresh tumor and matched uninvolved tissue were collected for in-depth immune analyses, with TCR sequencing among those analyses. No cell sorting was done, and TCR sequencing was instead run on DNA isolated from bulk tissue. This sample was taken from a study of tumor-infiltrating lymphocytes in localized non-small cell lung cancer (dated by TCRdb to about 2021). Looking at the study overall: Patients whose samples were collected after neoadjuvant chemotherapy, as well as both smokers and never-smokers and several histologies, were included in the cohort. Resected tumor tissue and uninvolved lung tissue described as non-adjacent to the tumor were contributed by each patient, with both tissues obtained from the same patient. The same patients underwent several integrated assays, with TCR sequencing performed together with flow cytometry, multiplex immunofluorescence, RNA-seq, exome sequencing and proteomics. The overall ICON cohort comprised approximately 150 surgical patients with localized non-small cell lung cancer whose tumors were resected. For 50 to 55 patients, immunoSEQ T-cell fraction was compared between paired tumor and uninvolved lung.

Broader findings and caveats from the paper: Assay coverage varied across patients depending on available tissue quantity, so only a subset of the cohort had TCR sequencing. Recurrence-free survival showed no association with tumor T-cell fraction measured by TCR sequencing (p = 0.61). TCRbeta sequencing supported higher T cell infiltration in tumors than in uninvolved lung tissue, consistent with immunofluorescence CD3 counts. The TCR-derived T-cell fraction showed no difference between the flow cytometry-defined immunotypes IM1 (good prognosis) and IM2 (poor prognosis). Because different assays used different pieces of the same tissue, intratumor heterogeneity could not be separated from technical variation.

TCR sequencing with the immunoSEQ assay provided the T-cell fraction in tumor and uninvolved lung tissue. In the original analysis: In the survival analysis, patients were divided into a high T-cell fraction group (upper tertile) and a low T-cell fraction group (lower two tertiles), and the two groups were compared using a log-rank test. A signed-rank test was used to test differences in T-cell fraction between paired tumor and uninvolved lung samples. TCRdb holds this immuneACCESS table with in-frame rearrangements only. Some clones are missing; in checked studies, unresolved V genes explain under half, and the rest has no known cause. That table gives V, J and clone size, and the DNA gave D and trimming. The sample table records over 15,000 clones; 55% to 70% of these occur just once. The top ten hold 5.5% to 7.5% of the sample.

The sequenced sample was lung tumor tissue. The chain links TRBV28 with TRBJ2-1; a weak D assignment points to TRBD1 (5 bases agree). The receptor comes from a human donor with non-small cell lung cancer. This receptor has the CDR3 CASTSQDPRDYNEQFF. The sequenced DNA: TGTGCCAGCACTTCACAGGACCCTCGTGATTACAATGAGCAGTTCTTC.